This T cell receptor (beta chain) comes out of a study of monozygotic twins with inflammatory bowel disease. Study observations and caveats: Among the T cells, different subtypes could not be distinguished. Lower sharing of clonotypes with other individuals was seen in IBD patients than in healthy twins. This was most marked in patients showing signs of disease activity.

TCRdb re-called the 5' RACE reads and gives one entry per CDR3 protein, without DNA. The sample has approximately 400,000 distinct CDR3 sequences. Remarks on this clonotype: Its matching antigen is unknown.

This CDR3 contains 13 residues. The sequence came from a human donor with ulcerative colitis or Crohn's disease, or a healthy co-twin of an affected twin (not recorded which). The genes are TRBV12-3 or TRBV12-4 and TRBJ1-1; TCRdb gives TRBD1 as the D gene, but with no DNA this cannot be confirmed. Sequencing was performed on blood. CDR3 region: CASSAEGFAEAFF.